The rows below give T cell receptor beta chains drawn from one sample of a study of CD8+ T cells in alopecia areata. TCRdb's table, derived via immunoSEQ multiplex PCR, lists solely in-frame clones and lacks some. Of about 160,000 clones listed, less than 70% are singletons. The sample here was CD4+ T cells sorted from blood, taken at week 24, from a patient treated with tofacitinib. These receptors came from a human donor with alopecia areata. Both conserved end residues are part of each CDR3. Fields, in order: D gene, V gene, J gene, clone size, CDR3 DNA, CDR3 protein. The D gene is left open where the match is weak. Clone size appears in some rows only: once, few, many, or a class for an expanded clone.

D: NA
V: TRBV7-7
J: TRBJ2-7
size: NA
DNA: TGTGCCAGCAGCTTATACGACGGCCGAGAGCAGTACTTC
CDR3: CASSLYDGREQYF

D: NA
V: TRBV18
J: TRBJ1-1
size: few
DNA: TGTGCCAGCTCATCAAATCTTCAGGGTCCTGAAGCTTTCTTT
CDR3: CASSSNLQGPEAFF

D: NA
V: TRBV5-1
J: TRBJ2-1
size: NA
DNA: TGCGCCAGCAGTCTGGGCAATGAGCAGTTCTTC
CDR3: CASSLGNEQFF

D: TRBD1
V: TRBV7-6
J: TRBJ2-7
size: NA
DNA: TGTGCCAGCAGCATTGACAGGGGCCACACCTACGAGCAGTACTTC
CDR3: CASSIDRGHTYEQYF

D: TRBD1
V: TRBV6-1
J: TRBJ1-4
size: NA
DNA: TGTGCCAGCAGCCCGACAGGGTCGAATGAAAAACTGTTTTTT
CDR3: CASSPTGSNEKLFF

D: NA
V: TRBV30
J: TRBJ2-2
size: NA
DNA: TGTGCCTGGAGTAAATCCACCGGGGAGCTGTTTTTT
CDR3: CAWSKSTGELFF

D: NA
V: TRBV15
J: TRBJ2-3
size: NA
DNA: TGTGCCACCAGCAGAGGGTCAACCACAGATACGCAGTATTTT
CDR3: CATSRGSTTDTQYF

D: NA
V: TRBV7-9
J: TRBJ1-1
size: few
DNA: TGTGCCAGCAGCTTACGCGGAAGGACTGAAGCTTTCTTT
CDR3: CASSLRGRTEAFF

D: NA
V: TRBV30
J: TRBJ1-5
size: NA
DNA: TGTGCCTGGAGTGGGGGGCAGAATCAGCCCCAGCATTTT
CDR3: CAWSGGQNQPQHF

D: NA
V: TRBV18
J: TRBJ2-7
size: once
DNA: TGTGCCAGCTCCTCGAGCGAGCAGTACTTC
CDR3: CASSSSEQYF